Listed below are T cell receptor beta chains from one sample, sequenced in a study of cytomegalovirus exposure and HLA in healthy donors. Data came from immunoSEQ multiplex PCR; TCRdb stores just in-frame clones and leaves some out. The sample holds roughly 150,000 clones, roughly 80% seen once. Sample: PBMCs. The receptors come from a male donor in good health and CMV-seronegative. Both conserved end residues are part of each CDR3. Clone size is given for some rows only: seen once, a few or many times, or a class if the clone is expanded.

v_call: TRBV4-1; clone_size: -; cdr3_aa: CASSQDPLAGGRSTDTQYF
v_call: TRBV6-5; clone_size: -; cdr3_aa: CASSSGQGDTYQPQHF
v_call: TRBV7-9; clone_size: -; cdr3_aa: CASSPRTGLAGELFF
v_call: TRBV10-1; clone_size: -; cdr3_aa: CASSDRLSAGELFF
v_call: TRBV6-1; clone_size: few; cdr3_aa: CASSEAPGQGLVQPQHF
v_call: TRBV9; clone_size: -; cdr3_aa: CASSATGQGGRETQYF
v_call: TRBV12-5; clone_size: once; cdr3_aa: CASGFAGQGKVNTGELFF
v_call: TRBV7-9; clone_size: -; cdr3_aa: CASSLEGSPQGDTQYF
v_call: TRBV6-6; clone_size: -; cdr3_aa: CASSPFRTGGGNTIYF
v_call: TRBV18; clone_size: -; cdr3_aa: CASSPRLGSHQRGSGANVLTF
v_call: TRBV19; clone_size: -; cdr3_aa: CASSIIGQGAQNEKLFF